Each of the 3 T cell receptor beta chains below was sequenced from the same sample in a study of neurological immune-mediated disorders. TCRdb itself ran the 5' RACE reads through MiXCR, one entry per CDR3 protein. The data hold about 33,000 distinct CDR3 sequences, with over 1.2% observed a single time. Source material: PBMCs. The receptors shown here come from a woman in her thirties with multiple sclerosis.

This clonotype was detected many times. The J gene is TRBJ2-6, the V gene TRBV12-3 or TRBV12-4; 8 bases are a match to TRBD1. CDR3 length: 19 amino acids. After removal of 3 bases from V and 0 bases from J, the junction contained 10 bases not matched to a gene. Here the CDR3 reads CASSLIQGAYPSGANVLTF. In DNA, the CDR3 is TGTGCCAGCAGTTTGATCCAGGGGGCTTATCCCTCTGGGGCCAACGTCCTGACTTTC.

This clonotype occurred many times. V usage is TRBV9 and J usage is TRBJ1-1; the D is unclear. Trimming removed 7 bases from V and 9 bases from J, with 16 bases in between. The germline CDR1 and CDR2 sequences are SGDLS and YYNGEE. The CDR3 consists of 12 residues. DNA of the CDR3: TGTGCCAGCCACCTGGGCCCCCCCCAAGCTTTCTTT. It yields the protein CASHLGPPQAFF.

This clonotype was found many times. This chain links TRBV6-6 with TRBJ2-2; TRBD1 matches 7 bases. This CDR3 is 15 amino acids long. The J segment lost 6 bases and the V segment lost 6 bases, leaving 10 bases of the junction unmatched. The germline CDR1 and CDR2 sequences are MNHNY and SVGAGI (reference sequence). The CDR3: CASSVARGKAGELFF. CDR3 DNA: TGTGCCAGCAGCGTCGCCAGGGGGAAGGCCGGGGAGCTGTTTTTT.